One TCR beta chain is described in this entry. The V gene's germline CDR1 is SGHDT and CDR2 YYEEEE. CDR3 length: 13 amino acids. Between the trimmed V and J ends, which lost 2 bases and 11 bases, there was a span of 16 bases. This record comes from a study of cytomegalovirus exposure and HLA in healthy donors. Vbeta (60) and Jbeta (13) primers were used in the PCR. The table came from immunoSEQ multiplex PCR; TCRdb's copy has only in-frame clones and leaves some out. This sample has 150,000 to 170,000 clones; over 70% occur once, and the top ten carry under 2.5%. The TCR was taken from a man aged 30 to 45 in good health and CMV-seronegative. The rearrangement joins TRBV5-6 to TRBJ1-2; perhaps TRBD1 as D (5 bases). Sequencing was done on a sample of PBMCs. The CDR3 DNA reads TGTGCCAGCAGCTTAGGCGGCCAGGGTCATTACACCTTC. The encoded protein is CASSLGGQGHYTF.